This T cell receptor beta chain was identified during a study of OX40 agonist ivuxolimab in advanced cancers. Turning to the study itself: With ivuxolimab, an agonistic anti-OX40 (CD134) antibody, patients were treated. Patients were 82.7% male with ages about 23 to 79, mean about 60.

Findings and limits, study-wide: Mean expanded clone counts were higher in CD8+ than CD4+ T cells.

This CDR3 comprises 13 residues. Germline V gives CDR1 SEHNR, CDR2 FQNEAQ (reference sequence). V lost 7 bases, J lost 5 bases, and 12 bases lay in between. Comment on this clone: What it binds is not known.

Sequencing was performed with immunoSEQ multiplex PCR; in TCRdb, only in-frame clones are kept and a portion is missing. This repertoire shows 25,000 to 35,000 clones, roughly 90% found once; its top ten account for 25% to 30%. The chain joins TRBV7-9 to TRBJ2-1; D not certain. The clonotype originates from an adult with an advanced solid tumor such as melanoma, head and neck, liver or kidney cancer. This specimen consisted of CD4+ or CD8+ T cells sorted from blood, obtained in a trial of the OX40 agonist ivuxolimab. The CDR3 protein is CASTSGWDNEQFF. CDR3 DNA sequence: TGTGCCAGCACCAGTGGGTGGGACAATGAGCAGTTCTTC.